This entry lists 20 T cell receptor beta chains sequenced from one sample in a study of cytomegalovirus exposure and HLA in healthy donors. Vbeta (60) and Jbeta (13) primers were used in the PCR. Assay: immunoSEQ multiplex PCR; the TCRdb copy retains only in-frame clones and omits some. Here the sample spans around 99,000 clones, about 77% being singletons. The sequenced sample was PBMCs. The origin of the receptors is a middle-aged man in good health and CMV-seronegative.

This clone was observed a handful of times. This chain links TRBV19 with TRBJ2-1, with 8 bases lining up with TRBD1. V was clipped by 6 bases and J by 7 bases; unmatched bases: 5. The CDR3 sequence is 13 residues long. Germline V gives CDR1 LNHDA, CDR2 SQIVND (reference sequence). CDR3 DNA: TGTGCCAGTAGCCTTCACAGGGGGAATGAGCAGTTCTTC. This translates into CASSLHRGNEQFF.

This clone was detected only once. Here the CDR3 DNA reads TGTGCCAGCAGTTCCTCCCGGCAGGGTAGCGATACGCAGTATTTT. Translated: CASSSSRQGSDTQYF. The chain has TRBV6-6 and TRBJ2-3; D might be TRBD1 (5 bases). Germline CDR1 and CDR2: MNHNY and SVGAGI (reference sequence). The CDR3 loop spans 15 amino acids. The V gene lost 4 bases and the J gene lost 6 bases, with 17 bases spanning the gap.

The J gene is TRBJ2-1, the V gene TRBV29-1, with D perhaps matching TRBD2 (5 bases). Trimming shortened V by 2 bases and J by 7 bases, and 18 bases separated the two germline ends. Germline CDR1 is SQVTM and CDR2 is ANQGSEA. The CDR3 is 15 residues long. The CDR3 DNA is TGCAGCGTTGAACCCTCTAGCACCGTGAGGAATGAGCAGTTCTTC. Its translation: CSVEPSSTVRNEQFF.

This sequence joins TRBV25-1 and TRBJ1-2; D gene uncertain. V dropped 1 base and J dropped 5 bases, with 17 bases sitting between them. The length of the CDR3 is 16 residues. Germline CDR1 is MGHDK and CDR2 is SYGVNS. The CDR3 loop is CASSESHSGSRYGYTF. The CDR3 DNA reads TGTGCCAGCAGTGAATCCCACTCGGGGAGCCGTTATGGCTACACCTTC.

The gene calls are TRBV25-1 and TRBJ2-1; D possibly corresponds to TRBD2 (6 bases). In germline, CDR1 is MGHDK, CDR2 SYGVNS. Trimming took off 2 bases at V and 0 bases at J, with 11 bases between the two ends. The CDR3 length is 16 residues. The CDR3 protein is CASSEGGRSSYNEQFF. The CDR3 DNA follows: TGTGCCAGCAGTGAAGGAGGGAGGAGCTCCTACAATGAGCAGTTCTTC.

CDR3 DNA sequence: TGTGCCAGCAGCCGAATAGCGGGGGGGCCCTACGAGCAGTACTTC. This codes for CASSRIAGGPYEQYF. This sequence joins TRBV9 and TRBJ2-7, with TRBD2 matching over 11 bases. This CDR3 spans 15 amino acids. V was clipped by 4 bases and J by 2 bases; unmatched bases: 5. CDR1 and CDR2 (germline): SGDLS, YYNGEE.

This clone came up once. The J gene is TRBJ2-2, the V gene TRBV5-4; 8 bases line up with TRBD1. The V and J ends lost 0 bases and 4 bases, in that order; junction bases with no gene match: 5. Germline V gene sequence: CDR1 SGHNT, CDR2 YYREEE (reference sequence). The CDR3 has 16 amino acids. Written as DNA, the CDR3 is TGTGCCAGCAGCTTGGAGGGGGACAGGCCCACCGGGGAGCTGTTTTTT. Translated: CASSLEGDRPTGELFF.

This clone turned up a few times. The chain recombines TRBV5-1 with TRBJ2-7; 12 nucleotides agree with TRBD2. There are 18 residues in the CDR3. Germline CDR1 is SGHRS and CDR2 is YFSETQ. V was clipped by 4 bases and J by 1 base; unmatched bases: 12. The CDR3 DNA is TGCGCCAGCAGCCCCAGAGTAGGGACTAGCGGGTGGTCCTACGAGCAGTACTTC. This encodes CASSPRVGTSGWSYEQYF. The variable domain in full, completed from reference TRBV5-1 and TRBJ2-7, reads KAGVTQTPRYLIKTRGQQVTLSCSPISGHRSVSWYQQTPGQGLQFLFEYFSETQRNKGNFPGRFSGRQFSNSRSEMNVSTLELGDSALYLCASSPRVGTSGWSYEQYFGPGTRLTVT.

The rearrangement joins TRBV5-4 to TRBJ1-2; D remains ambiguous. The germline V gene encodes CDR1 SGHNT and CDR2 YYREEE (reference sequence). The CDR3 sequence is 12 residues long. Deletions cut 4 bases from V and 4 bases from J, with 8 bases between. DNA for the CDR3: TGTGCCAGCAGCCTGAGTCTCTATGGCTACACCTTC. Protein product: CASSLSLYGYTF.

This clone was observed once. The chain couples TRBV2 to TRBJ1-2, with TRBD1 matching over 8 bases. Per germline, CDR1 SNHLY and CDR2 FYNNEI. The CDR3 sequence is 15 residues long. With V trimmed by 4 bases and J by 2 bases, 6 bases remained unmatched. CDR3: CASSGGTGGNYGYTF. CDR3 DNA: TGTGCCAGCAGTGGAGGGACAGGAGGGAACTATGGCTACACCTTC.

The chain recombines TRBV19 with TRBJ1-1; no clear D gene. This CDR3 has 13 residues. The germline CDR1 and CDR2 sequences are LNHDA and SQIVND (reference sequence). Trimming took 3 bases from V and 4 from J, leaving 9 bases between them. The CDR3 region is CASSIPGSTEAFF. For the CDR3, the DNA is TGTGCCAGTAGTATTCCGGGTTCCACTGAAGCTTTCTTT.

This clone was detected only a few times. The rearrangement links TRBV5-6 to TRBJ2-1; possibly TRBD2 for D (5 bases). This CDR3 contains 16 residues. V dropped 4 bases and J dropped 6 bases, with 20 bases sitting between them. The germline V gene encodes CDR1 SGHDT and CDR2 YYEEEE. This chain's CDR3 is CASSTRTTRGGNEQFF. Here the CDR3 DNA reads TGTGCCAGCAGCACAAGAACTACTAGAGGTGGCAATGAGCAGTTCTTC.

This clone was seen just once. The V call is TRBV9, the J call TRBJ2-5, with 9 positions matching TRBD2. This CDR3 has 15 residues. Germline trimming cut 0 bases from V and 4 bases from J; bases unmatched to any gene: 4. Germline loops: CDR1 SGDLS, CDR2 YYNGEE. The CDR3: CASSVVSGGTETQYF. The CDR3 bases are TGTGCCAGCAGCGTAGTAAGCGGGGGGACAGAGACCCAGTACTTC.

The chain uses TRBV2 and TRBJ2-5, with D possibly matching TRBD2 (6 bases). CDR3 size: 12 residues. From germline, CDR1 is SNHLY and CDR2 FYNNEI. V was pared by 5 bases and J by 5 bases, with 9 bases between. DNA of the CDR3: TGTGCCAGCAGTTCCGGAGGGGAGACCCAGTACTTC. It encodes CASSSGGETQYF.

V usage is TRBV5-6 and J usage is TRBJ2-7; TRBD2 matches 14 bases. Germline loops: CDR1 SGHDT, CDR2 YYEEEE. CDR3 length: 16 residues. Trimming at V came to 3 bases and at J to 7 bases, leaving 9 bases not matched to a gene. The CDR3 bases are TGTGCCAGCAGCTATCCGGGACTAGCGGGAGTGGGGGAGCAGTACTTC. Translating it yields CASSYPGLAGVGEQYF.

The chain carries TRBV28 and TRBJ1-1; 7 bases align to TRBD1. The CDR3 has 15 amino acids. Germline V gene data show CDR1 as MDHEN and CDR2 as SYDVKM. V was clipped by 5 bases and J by 0 bases; unmatched bases: 6. For the CDR3, the DNA is TGTGCCAGCAGTATACCAGGGGGAGTGAACACTGAAGCTTTCTTT. Translation gives CASSIPGGVNTEAFF.

This clone has more than one count but fewer than ten. This chain connects TRBV6-1 to TRBJ2-1; 9 positions match TRBD1. The CDR3 is made up of 15 amino acids. V was pared by 3 bases and J by 5 bases, with 5 bases of the junction left unmatched. Germline V gene sequence: CDR1 MNHNS, CDR2 SASEGT. CDR3 protein: CASSDPGTGHNEQFF. The CDR3 nucleotides are TGTGCCAGCAGTGACCCCGGGACAGGGCACAATGAGCAGTTCTTC.

This chain connects TRBV28 to TRBJ2-1; possibly TRBD1 for D (6 bases). Germline values: CDR1 MDHEN, CDR2 SYDVKM. The CDR3 spans 16 residues. Trimming cost V 5 bases and J 1 base, with 15 bases left between them. The CDR3 bases are TGTGCCAGCAGTGGGGCCGGGACAAAATCCTACAATGAGCAGTTCTTC. It codes for CASSGAGTKSYNEQFF.

The chain combines TRBV6-1 with TRBJ2-1; 14 bases are a match to TRBD2. Germline values: CDR1 MNHNS, CDR2 SASEGT. The CDR3 is made up of 13 amino acids. V dropped 11 bases and J dropped 7; count of bases not matched to a gene: 4. CDR3 nucleotide sequence: TGTGCCGTCCGACTAGCGGGGGGGAATGAGCAGTTCTTC. It yields the protein CAVRLAGGNEQFF.

The rearrangement links TRBV2 to TRBJ2-2; 7 nucleotides line up with TRBD1. The CDR3 is 15 residues long. With 8 bases clipped from V and 4 bases from J, the junction kept 10 bases outside the gene matches. The germline V gene encodes CDR1 SNHLY and CDR2 FYNNEI. The CDR3 DNA is TGTGCCAGCCTTAATACAGGGGCCAGCACCGGGGAGCTGTTTTTT. This codes for CASLNTGASTGELFF.